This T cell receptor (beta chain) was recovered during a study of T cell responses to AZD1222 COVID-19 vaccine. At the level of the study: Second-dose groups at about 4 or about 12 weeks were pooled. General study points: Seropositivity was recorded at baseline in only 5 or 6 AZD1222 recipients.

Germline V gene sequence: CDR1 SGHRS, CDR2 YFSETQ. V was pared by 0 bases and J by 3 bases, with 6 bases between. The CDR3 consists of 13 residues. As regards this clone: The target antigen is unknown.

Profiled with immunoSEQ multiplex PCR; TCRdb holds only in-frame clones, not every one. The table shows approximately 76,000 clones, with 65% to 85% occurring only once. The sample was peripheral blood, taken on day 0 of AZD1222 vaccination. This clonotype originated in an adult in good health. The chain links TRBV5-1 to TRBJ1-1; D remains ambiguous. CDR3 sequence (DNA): TGCGCCAGCAGCTTGGAGCGGTACACTGAAGCTTTCTTT. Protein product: CASSLERYTEAFF. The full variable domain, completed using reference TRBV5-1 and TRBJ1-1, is KAGVTQTPRYLIKTRGQQVTLSCSPISGHRSVSWYQQTPGQGLQFLFEYFSETQRNKGNFPGRFSGRQFSNSRSEMNVSTLELGDSALYLCASSLERYTEAFFGQGTRLTVV.